These 23 T cell receptor beta chains originate from one sample sequenced in a study of CD8+ T cells in alopecia areata (dated by TCRdb to about 2018). In light of the paper, this sample's time point label describes: less than five weeks on oral tofacitinib. The sample's treatment or condition label, in plain terms: oral pan-JAK inhibitor, 5-10 mg twice daily. Library preparation used the immunoSEQ multiplex PCR assay. To provide template for TCR sequencing, every sample had RNA extracted and reverse transcribed into cDNA. TCRdb holds this immuneACCESS table with in-frame rearrangements only. Some clones are missing; in checked studies, unresolved V genes explain under half, and the rest has no known cause. The sample table contains about 190,000 clones; only one count was recorded for 50% to 60% of them. The ten largest clones capture less than 0.8% of the sample. The material was CD4+ T cells sorted from blood, obtained at week 4, from a patient treated with tofacitinib. Every receptor here comes from a human donor with alopecia areata.

V usage is TRBV30 and J usage is TRBJ2-3, with a possible D match to TRBD1 (6 bases). The germline gives CDR1 GTSNPN, CDR2 SVGIG (reference sequence). The length of the CDR3 is 12 residues. Trimming removed 5 bases at V and 6 bases at J, with 12 bases between. CDR3 DNA sequence: TGTGCCTGGGGCCCTAGGGGGGATACGCAGTATTTT. It yields the protein CAWGPRGDTQYF.

Only one count was recorded for this clone. The DNA of the CDR3 is TGTGCCAGCACGGGGTCCGGGGAGCTGTTTTTT. Protein sequence: CASTGSGELFF. The chain recombines TRBV6-5 with TRBJ2-2; the D gene is possibly TRBD2 (5 bases). V lost 7 bases and J 6 bases, leaving 6 bases between the germline ends. Germline V lookup: CDR1 MNHEY, CDR2 SVGAGI. The CDR3 totals 11 residues.

The chain recombines TRBV6-5 with TRBJ2-7; D unclear. The V gene lost 3 bases and the J gene lost 3 bases, with 12 bases spanning the gap. In germline, CDR1 is MNHEY, CDR2 SVGAGI. The CDR3 extends over 14 amino acids. The CDR3 bases are TGTGCCAGCAGTTATGGTGGGAATTACTACGAGCAGTACTTC. This encodes CASSYGGNYYEQYF.

The rearrangement joins TRBV2 to TRBJ1-4; the D gene is possibly TRBD1 (6 bases). This CDR3 contains 10 residues. V lost 6 bases to trimming and J lost 16 bases, with 12 bases between them. CDR1 and CDR2 from the germline V gene are SNHLY and FYNNEI. The CDR3 nucleotides read TGTGCCAGCAGGGGCGACAGGAGGTTTTTT. This sequence encodes CASRGDRRFF.

The chain combines TRBV7-2 with TRBJ1-4, with D perhaps TRBD1 (5 bases). Trimming removed 6 bases from V and 6 bases from J, with 14 bases in between. Germline V gives CDR1 SGHTA, CDR2 FQGNSA. The CDR3 length is 14 residues. The CDR3 here is CASSSAGGYEKLFF. Here the CDR3 DNA reads TGTGCCAGCAGTTCCGCGGGGGGTTATGAAAAACTGTTTTTT. The full variable domain, rest sourced from reference TRBV7-2 and TRBJ1-4, is GAGVSQSPSNKVTEKGKDVELRCDPISGHTALYWYRQSLGQGLEFLIYFQGNSAPDKSGLPSDRFSAERTGGSVSTLTIQRTQQEDSAVYLCASSSAGGYEKLFFGSGTQLSVL.

This chain uses TRBV18 with TRBJ2-1; D is perhaps TRBD2 (7 bases). Germline V gives CDR1 KGHSH, CDR2 LQKENI. V shed 3 bases and J shed 4 bases, with 22 bases lying between them. The CDR3 consists of 18 residues. DNA for the CDR3: TGTGCCAGCTCACCTCCGGTGCGGGGGCCAAGGGGGTACAATGAGCAGTTCTTC. It codes for CASSPPVRGPRGYNEQFF.

This chain joins TRBV29-1 and TRBJ2-2; maybe TRBD1 (6 bases). Germline V lookup: CDR1 SQVTM, CDR2 ANQGSEA. V gave up 4 bases and J gave up 2 bases, with 11 bases separating them. The CDR3 extends over 14 amino acids. CDR3 DNA sequence: TGCAGCGTTGTGGGGGCCCTAAACACCGGGGAGCTGTTTTTT. Protein sequence: CSVVGALNTGELFF.

This clone was recorded a few times. The rearrangement links TRBV29-1 to TRBJ2-2, with 14 bases aligning to TRBD2. V shed 7 bases and J 4 bases; nucleotides not matched to a gene: 5. Germline loops: CDR1 SQVTM, CDR2 ANQGSEA. The CDR3 length is 15 residues. CDR3 nucleotides: TGCAGCGCCGGACTAGCGGGAGGCACCACCGGGGAGCTGTTTTTT. Its translation: CSAGLAGGTTGELFF.

This CDR3 reads CASSGSLGGAVEAFF. CDR3 nucleotide sequence: TGCGCCAGCAGCGGATCCCTCGGGGGGGCCGTAGAAGCTTTCTTT. This chain links TRBV5-1 with TRBJ1-1, with D possibly matching TRBD1 (6 bases). V lost 4 bases, J lost 8 bases, and 21 bases lay in between. Germline-derived CDR1 and CDR2 are SGHRS and YFSETQ. This CDR3 region has 15 residues. Using reference TRBV5-1 and TRBJ1-1 for the parts outside the CDR3, the full variable domain is KAGVTQTPRYLIKTRGQQVTLSCSPISGHRSVSWYQQTPGQGLQFLFEYFSETQRNKGNFPGRFSGRQFSNSRSEMNVSTLELGDSALYLCASSGSLGGAVEAFFGQGTRLTVV.

V usage is TRBV5-1 and J usage is TRBJ2-5; 11 bases are shared with TRBD2. This CDR3 comprises 16 residues. The V and J ends lost 4 bases and 4 bases, in that order; junction bases with no gene match: 9. CDR1 SGHRS and CDR2 YFSETQ come from the germline V gene. CDR3 DNA: TGCGCCAGCAGCCCAGACGTAGCGGGAGGGCGAGAGACCCAGTACTTC. Encoded protein: CASSPDVAGGRETQYF.

The J gene is TRBJ2-3, the V gene TRBV13; the match to TRBD2 covers 12 bases. With 5 bases clipped from V and 8 bases from J, the junction kept 8 bases outside the gene matches. Germline V gene lookup returns CDR1 PRHDT and CDR2 FYEKMQ (reference sequence). This CDR3 spans 15 amino acids. The CDR3 DNA reads TGTGCCAGCAGCCCAAGACTAGCGGGGGTTGGTACGCAGTATTTT. It codes for CASSPRLAGVGTQYF.

The V call is TRBV28, the J call TRBJ2-5, with a tentative D call TRBD2 (6 bases). The CDR3 is 13 residues long. The V gene's germline CDR1 is MDHEN and CDR2 SYDVKM. The ends were cut back, 8 bases at V and 5 bases at J, with 15 bases in the middle. This CDR3 is CASVEGLSETQYF. The DNA of the CDR3 is TGTGCCAGCGTCGAGGGACTCTCGGAGACCCAGTACTTC.

V usage is TRBV15 and J usage is TRBJ2-7, with TRBD2 matching 10 bases. This CDR3 contains 12 residues. V shed 8 bases, J shed 5 bases, and the junction held 3 bases outside the gene matches. The germline CDR1 and CDR2 sequences are LNHNV and YYDKDF (reference sequence). In DNA, the CDR3 is TGTGCCACCCTAGCGGGAGTGGACGAGCAGTACTTC. It encodes CATLAGVDEQYF.

CDR3 sequence: CASGGTNTDTQYF. The CDR3 nucleotides are TGTGCCAGTGGAGGGACAAACACAGATACGCAGTATTTT. The rearrangement joins TRBV27 to TRBJ2-3; D possibly matches TRBD1 or TRBD2 (6 bases each). This CDR3 spans 13 amino acids. Germline assignment: CDR1 MNHEY and CDR2 SMNVEV (reference sequence). Trimming removed 9 bases at V and 2 bases at J, with 12 bases between.

The rearrangement joins TRBV10-2 to TRBJ2-7; possibly TRBD1 for D (6 bases). This CDR3 is built from 14 residues. V shed 2 bases and J shed 5 bases, with 13 bases lying between them. The V gene's germline CDR1 is WSHSY and CDR2 SAAADI. CDR3 region: CASSETGNRDEQYF. CDR3 DNA sequence: TGCGCCAGCAGTGAGACAGGGAATCGGGACGAGCAGTACTTC.

The chain carries TRBV7-9 and TRBJ1-1; 8 bases map to TRBD1. Germline trimming cut 5 bases from V and 5 bases from J; bases unmatched to any gene: 13. CDR1 is SEHNR, CDR2 FQNEAQ, per germline (reference sequence). This CDR3 spans 16 amino acids. The CDR3 spells CASSLATGGLWTEAFF. The CDR3 region has the DNA TGTGCCAGCAGCCTGGCAACAGGGGGGCTCTGGACTGAAGCTTTCTTT. Using reference TRBV7-9 and TRBJ1-1 for the parts outside the CDR3, the full variable domain is DTGVSQNPRHKITKRGQNVTFRCDPISEHNRLYWYRQTLGQGPEFLTYFQNEAQLEKSRLLSDRFSAERPKGSFSTLEIQRTEQGDSAMYLCASSLATGGLWTEAFFGQGTRLTVV.

The V and J genes are TRBV6-6 and TRBJ1-5, with D unresolved. Germline V gene sequence: CDR1 MNHNY, CDR2 SVGAGI (reference sequence). This CDR3 spans 15 amino acids. Trimming removed 2 bases at V and 1 base at J, with 9 bases between. The CDR3 nucleotides are TGTGCCAGCAGTTACCTGTCAGAGAGCAATCAGCCCCAGCATTTT. Its protein product is CASSYLSESNQPQHF.

V and J are TRBV27 and TRBJ2-6; the D gene is possibly TRBD1 (6 bases). The V end lost 6 bases, the J end lost 4 bases, and 16 bases lay between the germline ends. Germline V CDR1 and CDR2: MNHEY, SMNVEV (reference sequence). This CDR3 contains 16 residues. The CDR3 spells CASRLTGLYGANVLTF. For the CDR3, the DNA is TGTGCCAGCAGATTAACAGGGCTTTACGGGGCCAACGTCCTGACTTTC.

The gene calls are TRBV9 and TRBJ1-1; a possible D gene is TRBD1 (5 bases). From germline, CDR1 is SGDLS and CDR2 YYNGEE. This CDR3 region has 13 residues. V was clipped by 0 bases and J by 7 bases, with 10 bases between them. CDR3 in amino acids: CASSVVRGNEAFF. Written as DNA, the CDR3 is TGTGCCAGCAGCGTAGTAAGGGGAAATGAAGCTTTCTTT.

V usage is TRBV6-5 and J usage is TRBJ2-7; D may be TRBD1 or TRBD2 (6 bases each). The germline V and J ends were trimmed by 8 bases and 2 bases, with 13 bases remaining between them. The CDR3 spans 13 residues. Germline V CDR1 and CDR2: MNHEY, SVGAGI. The CDR3 loop is CASCRGPTYEQYF. CDR3 sequence (DNA): TGTGCCAGCTGTCGGGGGCCTACCTACGAGCAGTACTTC.

The CDR3 bases are TGTGCCAGCAGAAATGACCAAGGATCTAGAGCTGGGCAGTTCTTC. Translation gives CASRNDQGSRAGQFF. V is TRBV27 and J is TRBJ2-1; D gene unclear. Germline-derived CDR1 and CDR2 are MNHEY and SMNVEV (reference sequence). There are 15 residues in the CDR3. The V end lost 6 bases, the J end lost 12 bases, and 24 bases lay between the germline ends.

The CDR3 DNA reads TGCAGCACCCCCCAGGGACGGTATCAGTTCTTC. Its protein product is CSTPQGRYQFF. The V call is TRBV29-1, the J call TRBJ2-1, with D perhaps matching TRBD1 or TRBD2 (5 bases each). This CDR3 has 11 amino acids. The germline V and J ends were trimmed by 8 bases and 13 bases, with 18 bases remaining between them. Germline loops: CDR1 SQVTM, CDR2 ANQGSEA.

The rearrangement joins TRBV29-1 to TRBJ2-6, with a weak D call TRBD2 (6 bases). The CDR3 sequence is 13 residues long. The ends were cut back, 6 bases at V and 4 bases at J, with 10 bases in the middle. Germline V gene data show CDR1 as SQVTM and CDR2 as ANQGSEA. In DNA, the CDR3 is TGCAGCGTCGGGACTGGAGGGGCCAACGTCCTGACTTTC. Protein sequence: CSVGTGGANVLTF.